This T cell receptor (beta chain) was identified in a study of T cells in Graves' hyperthyroidism and ophthalmopathy. The source material, RNA transcripts, was used to amplify TCR beta CDR3 regions. First-round RT-PCR targeting the TCR CDR3 was performed with the HTBI primer set. Each CDR3 protein is one row after TCRdb ran MiXCR on the multiplex PCR reads. The sample yields 600,000 to 800,000 distinct CDR3 sequences, 30% to 40% seen once. Findings and limits, study-wide: The model forecast ophthalmopathy, anticipating it by a median approximately 7 months before onset.

V lost 0 bases to trimming and J lost 6 bases, with 4 bases between them. The CDR3 contains 12 residues. CDR1 and CDR2 (germline): SEHNR, FQNEAQ (reference sequence). With respect to this clonotype: Its specificity is unknown.

This TCR derives from a woman aged 35 to 49 with Graves' hyperthyroidism. The V gene is TRBV7-9, the J gene TRBJ2-3, with D unresolved. The sequencing input was blood. Here the CDR3 reads CASSLAVDTQYF. For the CDR3, the DNA is TGTGCCAGCAGCTTAGCAGTGGATACGCAGTATTTT.